This is a list of T cell receptor beta chains from one sample in a study of CD8+ T cells in alopecia areata. Sequencing used immunoSEQ multiplex PCR; TCRdb keeps in-frame clones, though not all of them. The table lists about 200,000 clones, roughly 50% of them singletons. This specimen was CD4+ T cells sorted from blood, taken at week 24, from a patient treated with tofacitinib. These receptors all come from a human donor with alopecia areata. Both conserved end residues are part of each CDR3. The order of the fields is CDR3 protein, CDR3 DNA, clone size, V gene, D gene, J gene. D genes are given only for firm matches. Clone size appears in some rows only: once, few, many, or a class for an expanded clone.

CASSSSLGGIGDQPQHF	TGTGCCAGCAGCTCCTCTTTGGGGGGAATAGGGGATCAGCCCCAGCATTTT	.	TRBV13	.	TRBJ1-5
CASSLVGGDYEQYF	TGCGCCAGCAGCTTGGTTGGAGGAGACTACGAGCAGTACTTC	once	TRBV5-1	.	TRBJ2-7
CASREDREKAFF	TGTGCCAGCAGGGAAGACAGGGAGAAAGCTTTCTTT	many	TRBV28	TRBD1	TRBJ1-1
CASSPQGYGYTF	TGTGCCAGCAGCCCTCAGGGCTATGGCTACACCTTC	.	TRBV9	.	TRBJ1-2
CASSLGQASSYEQYF	TGTGCCAGCTCACTGGGACAGGCAAGCTCCTACGAGCAGTACTTC	few	TRBV18	TRBD1	TRBJ2-7
CASTITVTSGEQYF	TGTGCCAGCACCATTACGGTCACCTCGGGCGAGCAGTACTTC	.	TRBV28	.	TRBJ2-7
CASSLSSPGNTGELFF	TGTGCCAGCAGTTTATCGTCGCCAGGGAACACCGGGGAGCTGTTTTTT	.	TRBV27	.	TRBJ2-2
CASRNTGAYTEAFF	TGCGCCAGCAGGAACACAGGGGCTTACACTGAAGCTTTCTTT	few	TRBV5-1	TRBD1	TRBJ1-1
CAWSGLAGGEYF	TGTGCCTGGAGTGGTCTAGCGGGAGGAGAGTATTTT	once	TRBV30	TRBD2	TRBJ2-3
CAISKVVGVGDNEAFF	TGTGCCATCAGTAAGGTTGTAGGTGTCGGGGACAATGAAGCTTTCTTT	.	TRBV10-3	.	TRBJ1-1
CASSSTDWGLGYTF	TGTGCCAGCAGTTCTACTGATTGGGGGCTTGGCTACACCTTC	.	TRBV27	.	TRBJ1-2
CASSQYRESTEAFF	TGTGCCAGCAGCCAGTACAGGGAATCGACTGAAGCTTTCTTT	.	TRBV7-9	.	TRBJ1-1
CAWSAWRTMQYF	TGTGCCTGGAGCGCCTGGAGGACGATGCAGTACTTC	.	TRBV30	.	TRBJ2-7
CASHSGSKNTGELFF	TGTGCCTCCCATAGCGGGAGTAAGAACACCGGGGAGCTGTTTTTT	.	TRBV30	TRBD2	TRBJ2-2
CASSRLGRGTYEQYF	TGTGCCAGCAGCCGCCTAGGGAGGGGCACCTACGAGCAGTACTTC	.	TRBV6-5	TRBD2	TRBJ2-7